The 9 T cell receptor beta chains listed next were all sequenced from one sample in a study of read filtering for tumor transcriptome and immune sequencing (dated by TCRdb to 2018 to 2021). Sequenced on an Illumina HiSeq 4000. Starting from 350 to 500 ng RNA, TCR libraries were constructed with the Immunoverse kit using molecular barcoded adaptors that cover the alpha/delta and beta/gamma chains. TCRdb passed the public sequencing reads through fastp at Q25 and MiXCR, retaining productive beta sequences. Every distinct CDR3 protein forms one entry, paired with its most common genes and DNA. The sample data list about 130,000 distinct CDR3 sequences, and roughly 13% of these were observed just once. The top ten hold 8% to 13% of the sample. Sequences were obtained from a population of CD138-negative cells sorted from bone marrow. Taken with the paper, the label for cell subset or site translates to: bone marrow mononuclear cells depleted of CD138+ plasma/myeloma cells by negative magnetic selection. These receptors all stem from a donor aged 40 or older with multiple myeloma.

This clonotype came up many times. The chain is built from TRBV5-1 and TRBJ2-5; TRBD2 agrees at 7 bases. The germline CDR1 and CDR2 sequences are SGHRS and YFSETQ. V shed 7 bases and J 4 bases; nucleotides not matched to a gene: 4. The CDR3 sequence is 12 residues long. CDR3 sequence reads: CASGLVPETQYF. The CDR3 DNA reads TGCGCCAGCGGACTAGTTCCAGAGACCCAGTACTTC.

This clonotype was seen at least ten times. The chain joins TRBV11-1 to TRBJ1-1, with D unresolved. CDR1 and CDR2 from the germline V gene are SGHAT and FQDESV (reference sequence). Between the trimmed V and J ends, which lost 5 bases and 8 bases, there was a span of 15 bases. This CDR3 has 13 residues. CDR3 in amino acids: CASSLEALGEAFF. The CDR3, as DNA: TGTGCCAGCAGCCTAGAGGCGCTTGGGGAAGCTTTCTTT. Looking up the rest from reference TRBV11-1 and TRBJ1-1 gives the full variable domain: EAEVAQSPRYKITEKSQAVAFWCDPISGHATLYWYRQILGQGPELLVQFQDESVVDDSQLPKDRFSAERLKGVDSTLKIQPAELGDSAMYLCASSLEALGEAFFGQGTRLTVV.

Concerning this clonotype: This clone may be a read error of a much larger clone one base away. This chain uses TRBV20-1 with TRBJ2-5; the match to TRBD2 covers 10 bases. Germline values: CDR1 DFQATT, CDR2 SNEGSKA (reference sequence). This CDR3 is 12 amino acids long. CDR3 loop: CSGLAAQEAQYF. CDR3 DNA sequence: TGCAGCGGACTAGCGGCTCAAGAGGCCCAGTACTTC.

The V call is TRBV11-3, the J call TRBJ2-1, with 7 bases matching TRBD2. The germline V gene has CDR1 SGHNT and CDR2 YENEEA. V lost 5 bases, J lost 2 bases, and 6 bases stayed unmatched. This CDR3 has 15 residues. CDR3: CASSLLAGPYNEQFF. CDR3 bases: TGTGCCAGCAGCCTATTAGCGGGTCCCTACAATGAGCAGTTCTTC.

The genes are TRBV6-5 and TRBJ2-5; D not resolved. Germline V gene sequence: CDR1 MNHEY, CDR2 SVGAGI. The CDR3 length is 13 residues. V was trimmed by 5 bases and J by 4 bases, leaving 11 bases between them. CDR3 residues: CASSRAKGETQYF. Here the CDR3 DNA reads TGTGCCAGCAGTAGGGCCAAGGGAGAGACCCAGTACTTC.

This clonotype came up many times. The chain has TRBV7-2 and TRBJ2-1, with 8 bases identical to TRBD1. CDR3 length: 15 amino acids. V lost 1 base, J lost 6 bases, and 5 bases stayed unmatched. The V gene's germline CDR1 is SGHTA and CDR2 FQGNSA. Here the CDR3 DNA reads TGTGCCAGCAGCTTAGAACAGGGGGTGGTCAATGAGCAGTTCTTC. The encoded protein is CASSLEQGVVNEQFF.

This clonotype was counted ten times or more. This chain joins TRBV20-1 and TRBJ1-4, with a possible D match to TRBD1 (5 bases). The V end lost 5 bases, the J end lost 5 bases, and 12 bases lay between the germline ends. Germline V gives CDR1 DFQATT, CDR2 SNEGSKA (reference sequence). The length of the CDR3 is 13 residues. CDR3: CSARQLSNEKLFF. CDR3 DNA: TGCAGTGCTCGACAGCTCAGCAATGAAAAACTGTTTTTT.

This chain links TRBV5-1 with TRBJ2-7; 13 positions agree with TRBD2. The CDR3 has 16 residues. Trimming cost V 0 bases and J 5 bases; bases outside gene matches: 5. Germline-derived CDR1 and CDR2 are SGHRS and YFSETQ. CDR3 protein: CASSLATLAGGDEQYF. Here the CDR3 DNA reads TGCGCCAGCAGCTTGGCCACACTAGCGGGAGGGGACGAGCAGTACTTC.

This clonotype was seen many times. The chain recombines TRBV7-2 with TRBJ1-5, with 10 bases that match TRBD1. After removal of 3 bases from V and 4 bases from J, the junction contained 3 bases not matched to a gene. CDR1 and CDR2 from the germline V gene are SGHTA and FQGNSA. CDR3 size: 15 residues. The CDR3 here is CASSLTGGRNQPQHF. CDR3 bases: TGTGCCAGCAGCTTGACAGGGGGCCGAAATCAGCCCCAGCATTTT.